This is a list of T cell receptor beta chains from one sample in a study of blood T cell repertoires in COVID-19. Sequencing was performed with immunoSEQ multiplex PCR; in TCRdb, only in-frame clones are kept and a portion is missing. This table has about 30,000 clones, around 87% appearing once. Sequenced material: peripheral blood. The receptors derive from a man aged 60 to 75 with active COVID-19. Both conserved end residues are part of each CDR3. The D gene is left open where the match is weak. Not all rows give a size; the values are once, few, many and, for expanded clones, a class.

TRBD1	-	TRBV29-1	TRBJ1-1	CSVTGDVFF	TGCAGCGTTACAGGGGATGTTTTCTTT
-	-	TRBV27	TRBJ1-5	CASSQVGGYNQPQHF	TGTGCCAGCAGTCAGGTAGGGGGATACAATCAGCCCCAGCATTTT
TRBD1	few	TRBV7-3	TRBJ1-2	CASSLTDREGYTF	TGTGCCAGCAGCTTAACTGACAGGGAAGGCTACACCTTC
TRBD1	-	TRBV10-3	TRBJ1-5	CATWTGEGQPQHF	TGTGCCACCTGGACAGGGGAGGGACAGCCCCAGCATTTT
TRBD2	-	TRBV6-1	TRBJ2-1	CASSEVSGGVQSPYNEQFF	TGTGCCAGCAGTGAGGTTAGCGGGGGCGTACAATCCCCCTACAATGAGCAGTTCTTC
-	few	TRBV5-1	TRBJ1-6	CASSLRPGKNSPLHF	TGCGCCAGCAGCTTGCGTCCCGGGAAAAATTCACCCCTCCACTTT
-	-	TRBV28	TRBJ1-4	CASKGWGEVNEKLFF	TGTGCCAGCAAAGGATGGGGGGAAGTTAATGAAAAACTGTTTTTT
TRBD1	-	TRBV27	TRBJ1-6	CASSADRVQPLHF	TGTGCCAGCAGTGCGGACAGGGTCCAACCCCTCCACTTT
-	once	TRBV7-7	TRBJ1-3	CASSLTDSPGNTIYF	TGTGCTAGCAGCTTAACGGACAGTCCTGGAAACACCATATATTTT
TRBD1	once	TRBV5-1	TRBJ1-2	CASSNRTGAEGYTF	TGCGCCAGCAGCAACCGGACAGGGGCTGAAGGCTACACCTTC
TRBD2	-	TRBV11-2	TRBJ2-3	CASSSVDSGATDTQYF	TGTGCCAGCAGCTCTGTCGATAGCGGGGCGACAGATACGCAGTATTTT
-	-	TRBV11-2	TRBJ2-1	CASTSGLDNEQFF	TGTGCCAGCACCAGCGGACTCGACAATGAGCAGTTCTTC
-	few	TRBV23-1	TRBJ2-3	CASSQNAPGGSSTDTQYF	TGCGCCAGCAGTCAAAACGCACCGGGGGGCTCTAGCACAGATACGCAGTATTTT
-	-	TRBV2	TRBJ2-1	CASSRDKDNEQFF	TGTGCCAGCAGCCGGGACAAGGACAATGAGCAGTTCTTC
TRBD1	-	TRBV5-4	TRBJ1-2	CASSWGDRGDYGYTF	TGTGCCAGCAGCTGGGGGGACAGGGGGGACTATGGCTACACCTTC
TRBD2	once	TRBV29-1	TRBJ2-3	CSLGGGFRADTQYF	TGCAGCCTTGGCGGGGGATTCAGGGCAGATACGCAGTATTTT
-	-	TRBV29-1	TRBJ2-5	CSVPTGQETQYF	TGCAGCGTTCCGACGGGACAAGAGACCCAGTACTTC
TRBD2	-	TRBV7-9	TRBJ2-5	CASSSTLAGEETQYF	TGTGCCAGCAGCTCGACGCTAGCGGGGGAAGAGACCCAGTACTTC
-	-	TRBV3-1/TRBV3-2	TRBJ2-7	CASSPRTTLTYEQYF	TGTGCCAGCAGCCCCCGGACAACTCTAACCTACGAGCAGTACTTC
-	-	TRBV5-1	TRBJ2-7	CASRVQPSYEQYF	TGCGCCAGCAGAGTACAGCCCTCCTACGAGCAGTACTTC
-	-	TRBV4-1	TRBJ1-6	CASSQGSRGVYNSPLHF	TGCGCCAGCAGCCAAGGTTCACGGGGGGTCTATAATTCACCCCTCCACTTT
-	-	TRBV6-5	TRBJ1-5	CAVQSGGNQPQHF	TGTGCGGTCCAGTCAGGGGGCAATCAGCCCCAGCATTTT
TRBD1	-	TRBV5-6	TRBJ1-5	CASSIYRDRVFGNQPQHF	TGTGCCAGCAGCATATACCGGGACAGGGTGTTTGGCAATCAGCCCCAGCATTTT
-	-	TRBV12-3/TRBV12-4	TRBJ2-2	CASSYIPGELFF	TGTGCCAGCAGTTACATCCCCGGGGAGCTGTTTTTT
-	-	TRBV2	TRBJ1-5	CASRAYRVGNQPQHF	TGTGCCAGCAGAGCCTACAGGGTCGGCAATCAGCCCCAGCATTTT
-	-	TRBV5-4	TRBJ1-3	CASSKSWGPGNTIYF	TGTGCCAGCAGCAAGTCATGGGGGCCAGGAAACACCATATATTTT
TRBD2	-	TRBV19	TRBJ2-3	CASSWEGRRAQYF	TGTGCCAGTAGCTGGGAGGGGAGACGGGCGCAGTATTTT
-	-	TRBV5-4	TRBJ2-2	CASSRGGPNTGELFF	TGTGCCAGCAGCCGAGGAGGCCCGAACACCGGGGAGCTGTTTTTT
TRBD1	-	TRBV6-6	TRBJ1-6	CATDRGSSYNSPLHF	TGTGCCACAGACAGGGGTAGCTCCTATAATTCACCCCTCCACTTT
-	-	TRBV18	TRBJ1-1	CASSPGGGEAFF	TGTGCCAGCTCACCTGGGGGGGGTGAAGCTTTCTTT
TRBD1	-	TRBV12-5	TRBJ1-2	CASGLGNRGPKSYGYTF	TGTGCTAGTGGTTTGGGCAACAGGGGGCCTAAGTCCTATGGCTACACCTTC
-	few	TRBV11-2	TRBJ1-5	CASSSGLPGSPQHF	TGTGCCAGCAGCTCCGGACTACCCGGATCGCCCCAGCATTTT
-	-	TRBV4-1	TRBJ2-5	CASSLDSLQETQYF	TGCGCCAGCAGCCTCGACAGTTTGCAAGAGACCCAGTACTTC
TRBD1	-	TRBV28	TRBJ1-4	CASSSTGTDNEKLFF	TGTGCCAGCAGTTCCACCGGGACAGATAATGAAAAACTGTTTTTT
TRBD2	-	TRBV19	TRBJ2-7	CASSARLAGPYEQYF	TGTGCCAGTAGTGCCCGACTAGCGGGGCCCTACGAGCAGTACTTC
TRBD1	-	TRBV7-2	TRBJ1-4	CASSLQGGGKLFF	TGTGCCAGCAGCCTACAGGGGGGGGGTAAACTGTTTTTT
-	-	TRBV5-1	TRBJ1-5	CASSLVAGNQPQHF	TGCGCCAGCAGCTTGGTGGCAGGCAATCAGCCCCAGCATTTT